Listed below are T cell receptor beta chains from one sample, sequenced in a study of shared clonotypes between healthy human individuals. Using immunoSEQ multiplex PCR, the repertoire was profiled, and TCRdb retains in-frame clones only, with some absent. The table shows about 1.1 million clones, with about 72% occurring only once. Sequenced material: memory CD4+ T cells from PBMCs. These receptors were collected from a man aged 18 to 35 in good health. Some clones in this sample may be carry-over from other donors' samples. Both conserved end residues are part of each CDR3. The D gene is left open where the match is weak. Size tells how often a clone was seen (once, few, many) or the class of an expanded clone, and some rows leave it out.

d_gene: .; abundance: .; len: 13; j_gene: TRBJ2-3; v_gene: TRBV6-5; CDR3aa: CASTRLGADTQYF; CDR3nt: TGTGCCAGCACTAGGTTAGGAGCAGATACGCAGTATTTT
d_gene: .; abundance: .; len: 14; j_gene: TRBJ1-2; v_gene: TRBV5-4; CDR3aa: CASSREGGGYGYTF; CDR3nt: TGTGCCAGCAGCCGCGAGGGGGGCGGCTATGGCTACACCTTC
d_gene: TRBD1; abundance: .; len: 12; j_gene: TRBJ1-2; v_gene: TRBV28; CDR3aa: CASSDRGYGYTF; CDR3nt: TGTGCCAGCAGCGACAGGGGGTATGGCTACACCTTC
d_gene: .; abundance: .; len: 14; j_gene: TRBJ1-2; v_gene: TRBV5-1; CDR3aa: CASSLAPGSYGYTF; CDR3nt: TGCGCCAGCAGCTTGGCACCGGGGAGCTATGGCTACACCTTC
d_gene: .; abundance: .; len: 17; j_gene: TRBJ2-3; v_gene: TRBV4-1; CDR3aa: CASSQDLGTTSTDTQYF; CDR3nt: TGCGCCAGCAGCCAAGATCTGGGGACAACTAGCACAGATACGCAGTATTTT
d_gene: .; abundance: .; len: 17; j_gene: TRBJ1-2; v_gene: TRBV4-3; CDR3aa: CASSPTRYASTFYGYTF; CDR3nt: TGCGCCAGCAGCCCTACAAGGTACGCCAGTACTTTCTATGGCTACACCTTC
d_gene: .; abundance: .; len: 11; j_gene: TRBJ2-7; v_gene: TRBV30; CDR3aa: CAWSVSYEQYF; CDR3nt: TGTGCCTGGAGTGTATCTTACGAGCAGTACTTC
d_gene: .; abundance: .; len: 15; j_gene: TRBJ1-3; v_gene: TRBV16; CDR3aa: CASSQSSQGGNTIYF; CDR3nt: TGTGCCAGCAGCCAATCGAGCCAGGGAGGAAACACCATATATTTT
d_gene: .; abundance: many; len: 14; j_gene: TRBJ2-1; v_gene: TRBV5-6; CDR3aa: CASSRRLNLNEQFF; CDR3nt: TGTGCCAGCAGCCGGCGACTAAATCTCAATGAGCAGTTCTTC
d_gene: .; abundance: .; len: 13; j_gene: TRBJ1-2; v_gene: TRBV28; CDR3aa: CAAIRAGTYGYTF; CDR3nt: TGTGCTGCAATTCGGGCAGGGACCTATGGCTACACCTTC
d_gene: TRBD2; abundance: .; len: 14; j_gene: TRBJ2-7; v_gene: TRBV5-1; CDR3aa: CASSLGLAGVEQYF; CDR3nt: TGCGCCAGCAGCTTGGGGCTAGCGGGAGTCGAGCAGTACTTC
d_gene: .; abundance: .; len: 18; j_gene: TRBJ2-7; v_gene: TRBV5-1; CDR3aa: CASSLASNTGGTSLEQYF; CDR3nt: TGCGCCAGCAGCTTGGCCTCCAACACAGGCGGGACATCCCTCGAGCAGTACTTC
d_gene: TRBD1; abundance: .; len: 16; j_gene: TRBJ2-4; v_gene: TRBV5-4; CDR3aa: CASSLAPGTGENIQYF; CDR3nt: TGTGCCAGCAGCTTGGCCCCCGGGACAGGGGAAAACATTCAGTACTTC
d_gene: TRBD1; abundance: .; len: 14; j_gene: TRBJ1-4; v_gene: TRBV11-2; CDR3aa: CASSLSGGDEKLFF; CDR3nt: TGTGCCAGCAGCTTATCAGGGGGCGATGAAAAACTGTTTTTT
d_gene: TRBD1; abundance: .; len: 14; j_gene: TRBJ1-2; v_gene: TRBV19; CDR3aa: CASRQQGTNYGYTF; CDR3nt: TGTGCCAGTAGACAACAGGGGACCAACTATGGCTACACCTTC
d_gene: .; abundance: few; len: 15; j_gene: TRBJ2-3; v_gene: TRBV5-8; CDR3aa: CASSHGYRRTDTQYF; CDR3nt: TGTGCCAGCAGTCACGGTTACAGGAGGACAGATACGCAGTATTTT
d_gene: .; abundance: .; len: 17; j_gene: TRBJ2-4; v_gene: TRBV4-1; CDR3aa: CASSQDRAVLAKNIQYF; CDR3nt: TGCGCCAGCAGCCAAGATCGGGCAGTACTAGCCAAAAACATTCAGTACTTC
d_gene: .; abundance: .; len: 15; j_gene: TRBJ1-2; v_gene: TRBV9; CDR3aa: CASSVGGTGGSGYTF; CDR3nt: TGTGCCAGCAGCGTAGGTGGCACCGGAGGATCTGGCTACACCTTC
d_gene: TRBD1; abundance: .; len: 17; j_gene: TRBJ1-5; v_gene: TRBV6-4; CDR3aa: CASPGGQGDYSNQPQHF; CDR3nt: TGTGCCAGCCCAGGGGGGCAGGGGGATTATAGCAATCAGCCCCAGCATTTT
d_gene: TRBD2; abundance: .; len: 16; j_gene: TRBJ2-5; v_gene: TRBV6-1; CDR3aa: CASSEALLAGEETQYF; CDR3nt: TGTGCCAGCAGTGAAGCGCTTCTAGCGGGAGAAGAGACCCAGTACTTC
d_gene: .; abundance: few; len: 14; j_gene: TRBJ2-7; v_gene: TRBV11-3; CDR3aa: CASSLQYEGYEQYF; CDR3nt: TGTGCCAGCAGCTTACAATACGAGGGGTACGAGCAGTACTTC
d_gene: .; abundance: .; len: 17; j_gene: TRBJ2-5; v_gene: TRBV9; CDR3aa: CASSPRGSLKSQETQYF; CDR3nt: TGTGCCAGCAGCCCCCGGGGGAGCCTTAAATCCCAAGAGACCCAGTACTTC
d_gene: TRBD1; abundance: .; len: 14; j_gene: TRBJ1-2; v_gene: TRBV7-3; CDR3aa: CASSPGQGEGGYTF; CDR3nt: TGTGCCAGCAGCCCAGGACAGGGGGAGGGCGGCTACACCTTC
d_gene: TRBD1; abundance: .; len: 14; j_gene: TRBJ2-5; v_gene: TRBV5-4; CDR3aa: CASGLARGQETQYF; CDR3nt: TGTGCCAGCGGCCTGGCCAGGGGGCAAGAGACCCAGTACTTC
d_gene: TRBD2; abundance: many; len: 15; j_gene: TRBJ2-1; v_gene: TRBV27; CDR3aa: CASSLATSGYNEQFF; CDR3nt: TGTGCCAGCAGTTTAGCGACTAGCGGCTACAATGAGCAGTTCTTC
d_gene: .; abundance: .; len: 17; j_gene: TRBJ1-6; v_gene: TRBV7-9; CDR3aa: CASSLPDVGLGNSPLHF; CDR3nt: TGTGCCAGCAGCTTACCCGACGTGGGGTTGGGGAATTCACCCCTCCACTTT
d_gene: .; abundance: .; len: 17; j_gene: TRBJ1-4; v_gene: TRBV5-1; CDR3aa: CASSRLDSQAGDEKLFF; CDR3nt: TGCGCCAGCAGCCGATTGGACTCCCAGGCAGGAGATGAAAAACTGTTTTTT
d_gene: .; abundance: .; len: 15; j_gene: TRBJ2-4; v_gene: TRBV5-4; CDR3aa: CASSLGWGRSDIQYF; CDR3nt: TGTGCCAGCAGCTTGGGATGGGGCAGGTCGGACATCCAGTACTTC
d_gene: TRBD2; abundance: .; len: 15; j_gene: TRBJ2-5; v_gene: TRBV11-2; CDR3aa: CASSLASGGFETQYF; CDR3nt: TGTGCCAGCAGCTTAGCTAGCGGGGGGTTCGAGACCCAGTACTTC
d_gene: .; abundance: .; len: 13; j_gene: TRBJ2-2; v_gene: TRBV7-9; CDR3aa: CASNNRVTGELFF; CDR3nt: TGTGCCAGCAACAACAGGGTAACCGGGGAGCTGTTTTTT
d_gene: .; abundance: .; len: 14; j_gene: TRBJ2-4; v_gene: TRBV7-3; CDR3aa: CASSLTPGADIQYF; CDR3nt: TGTGCCAGCAGCTTAACCCCGGGCGCGGACATTCAGTACTTC
d_gene: .; abundance: .; len: 17; j_gene: TRBJ2-2; v_gene: TRBV5-1; CDR3aa: CASSLREQGPYTGELFF; CDR3nt: TGCGCCAGCAGCTTGAGGGAACAAGGGCCCTACACCGGGGAGCTGTTTTTT
d_gene: .; abundance: .; len: 13; j_gene: TRBJ2-2; v_gene: TRBV7-3; CDR3aa: CASRKDRTGELFF; CDR3nt: TGTGCCAGCAGAAAAGATCGCACCGGGGAGCTGTTTTTT
d_gene: .; abundance: .; len: 12; j_gene: TRBJ2-3; v_gene: TRBV5-1; CDR3aa: CASRVGADTQYF; CDR3nt: TGCGCCAGCAGGGTAGGCGCAGATACGCAGTATTTT
d_gene: TRBD1; abundance: .; len: 14; j_gene: TRBJ1-2; v_gene: TRBV6-1; CDR3aa: CASTWDRDSYGYTF; CDR3nt: TGTGCCAGCACCTGGGACAGGGACTCCTATGGCTACACCTTC
d_gene: .; abundance: once; len: 12; j_gene: TRBJ2-7; v_gene: TRBV29-1; CDR3aa: CSVAGGPYEQYF; CDR3nt: TGCAGCGTTGCCGGGGGCCCCTACGAGCAGTACTTC
d_gene: TRBD2; abundance: .; len: 17; j_gene: TRBJ2-3; v_gene: TRBV28; CDR3aa: CASLRLAGITSTDTQYF; CDR3nt: TGTGCCAGCCTCCGACTAGCGGGGATTACTAGCACAGATACGCAGTATTTT
d_gene: .; abundance: once; len: 14; j_gene: TRBJ1-1; v_gene: TRBV7-2; CDR3aa: CASSLTRLNTEAFF; CDR3nt: TGTGCCAGCAGTTTAACCCGTTTGAATACTGAAGCTTTCTTT
d_gene: .; abundance: many; len: 13; j_gene: TRBJ2-7; v_gene: TRBV6-1; CDR3aa: CASKDLNSYEQYF; CDR3nt: TGTGCCAGCAAGGATCTTAACTCCTACGAGCAGTACTTC
d_gene: .; abundance: .; len: 16; j_gene: TRBJ2-1; v_gene: TRBV19; CDR3aa: CASSWGPRGSYNEQFF; CDR3nt: TGTGCCAGTAGTTGGGGACCCCGAGGCTCCTACAATGAGCAGTTCTTC
d_gene: .; abundance: .; len: 16; j_gene: TRBJ2-3; v_gene: TRBV30; CDR3aa: CAWSVGTNLGTDTQYF; CDR3nt: TGTGCCTGGAGTGTGGGGACAAACTTGGGTACAGATACGCAGTATTTT
d_gene: .; abundance: .; len: 17; j_gene: TRBJ1-1; v_gene: TRBV7-2; CDR3aa: CASSLSHPGWVNTEAFF; CDR3nt: TGTGCCAGCAGCTTGTCTCACCCGGGATGGGTGAACACTGAAGCTTTCTTT
d_gene: TRBD2; abundance: .; len: 16; j_gene: TRBJ2-2; v_gene: TRBV10-2; CDR3aa: CASSNDRTSGTGELFF; CDR3nt: TGCGCCAGCAGTAACGATAGGACTAGCGGCACCGGGGAGCTGTTTTTT
d_gene: .; abundance: .; len: 14; j_gene: TRBJ2-6; v_gene: TRBV5-1; CDR3aa: CASSEGSGANVLTF; CDR3nt: TGCGCCAGCAGCGAGGGTTCTGGGGCCAACGTCCTGACTTTC
d_gene: .; abundance: few; len: 17; j_gene: TRBJ1-5; v_gene: TRBV28; CDR3aa: CASSSTLGQSDYQPQHF; CDR3nt: TGTGCCAGCAGTTCGACCCTCGGACAGTCGGACTATCAGCCCCAGCATTTT
d_gene: TRBD2; abundance: .; len: 16; j_gene: TRBJ2-1; v_gene: TRBV5-4; CDR3aa: CASSPGLAGVQNEQFF; CDR3nt: TGTGCCAGCAGCCCGGGACTAGCGGGAGTACAAAATGAGCAGTTCTTC
d_gene: .; abundance: few; len: 12; j_gene: TRBJ2-1; v_gene: TRBV7-9; CDR3aa: CASSLAAYKQFF; CDR3nt: TGTGCCAGCAGCTTAGCAGCGTACAAGCAGTTCTTC